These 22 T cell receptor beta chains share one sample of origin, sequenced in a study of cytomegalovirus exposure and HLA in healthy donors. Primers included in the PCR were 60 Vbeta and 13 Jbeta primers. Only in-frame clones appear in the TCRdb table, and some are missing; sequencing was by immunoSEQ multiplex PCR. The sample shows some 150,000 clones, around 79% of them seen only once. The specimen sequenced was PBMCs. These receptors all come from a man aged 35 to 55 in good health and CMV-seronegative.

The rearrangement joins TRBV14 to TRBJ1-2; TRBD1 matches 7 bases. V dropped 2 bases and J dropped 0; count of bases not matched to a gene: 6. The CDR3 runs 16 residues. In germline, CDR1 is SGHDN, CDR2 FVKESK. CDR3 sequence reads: CASSQRGTASNYGYTF. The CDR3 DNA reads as TGTGCCAGCAGCCAAAGGGGGACAGCTTCTAACTATGGCTACACCTTC.

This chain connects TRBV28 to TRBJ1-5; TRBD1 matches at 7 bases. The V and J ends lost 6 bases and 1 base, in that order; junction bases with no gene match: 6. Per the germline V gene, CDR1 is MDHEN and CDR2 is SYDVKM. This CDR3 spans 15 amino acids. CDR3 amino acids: CASSRKTGSNQPQHF. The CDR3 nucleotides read TGTGCCAGCAGCAGGAAGACAGGGAGCAATCAGCCCCAGCATTTT.

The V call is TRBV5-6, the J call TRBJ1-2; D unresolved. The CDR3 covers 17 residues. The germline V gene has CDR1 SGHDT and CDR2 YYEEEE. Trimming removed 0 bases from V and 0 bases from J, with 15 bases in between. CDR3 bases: TGTGCCAGCAGCTTGGCGATTGGTCCAGGAACTAACTATGGCTACACCTTC. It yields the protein CASSLAIGPGTNYGYTF. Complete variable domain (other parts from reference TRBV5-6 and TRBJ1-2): DAGVTQSPTHLIKTRGQQVTLRCSPKSGHDTVSWYQQALGQGPQFIFQYYEEEERQRGNFPDRFSGHQFPNYSSELNVNALLLGDSALYLCASSLAIGPGTNYGYTFGSGTRLTVV.

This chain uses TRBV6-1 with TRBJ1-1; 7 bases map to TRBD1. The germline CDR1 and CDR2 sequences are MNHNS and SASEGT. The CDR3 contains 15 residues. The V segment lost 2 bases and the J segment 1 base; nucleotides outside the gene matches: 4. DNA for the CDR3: TGTGCCAGCAGTGAATGGGGACAGACGAACACTGAAGCTTTCTTT. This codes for CASSEWGQTNTEAFF.

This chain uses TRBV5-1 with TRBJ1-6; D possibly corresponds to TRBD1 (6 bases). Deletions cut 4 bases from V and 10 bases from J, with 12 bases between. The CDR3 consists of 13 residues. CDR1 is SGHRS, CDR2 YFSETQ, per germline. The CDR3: CASSLDQGSPLHF. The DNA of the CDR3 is TGCGCCAGCAGCCTGGACCAGGGGTCACCCCTCCACTTT.

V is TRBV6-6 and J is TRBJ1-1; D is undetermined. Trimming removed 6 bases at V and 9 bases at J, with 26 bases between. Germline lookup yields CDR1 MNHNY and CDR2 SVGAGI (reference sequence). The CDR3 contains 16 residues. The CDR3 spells CASSSPPRGGSLKAFF. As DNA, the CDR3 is TGTGCCAGCAGCTCGCCCCCCCGGGGTGGGTCCTTGAAAGCTTTCTTT.

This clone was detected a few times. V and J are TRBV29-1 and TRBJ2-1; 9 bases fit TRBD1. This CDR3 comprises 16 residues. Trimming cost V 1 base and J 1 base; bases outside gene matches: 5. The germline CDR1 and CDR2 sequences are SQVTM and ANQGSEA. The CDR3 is CSVEGDRGLSYNEQFF. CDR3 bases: TGCAGCGTTGAAGGCGACAGGGGGTTATCCTACAATGAGCAGTTCTTC.

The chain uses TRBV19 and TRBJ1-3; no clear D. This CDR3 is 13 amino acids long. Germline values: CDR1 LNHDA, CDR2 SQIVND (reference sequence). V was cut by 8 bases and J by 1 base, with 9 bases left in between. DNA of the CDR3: TGTGCCAGTGTCACTGCTTCTGGAAACACCATATATTTT. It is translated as CASVTASGNTIYF.

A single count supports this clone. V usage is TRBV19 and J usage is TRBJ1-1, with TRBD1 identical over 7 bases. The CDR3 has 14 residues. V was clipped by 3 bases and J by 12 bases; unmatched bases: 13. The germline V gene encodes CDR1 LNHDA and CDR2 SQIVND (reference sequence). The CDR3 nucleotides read TGTGCCAGTAGTATCCCCCCGACAGGGACGACGACTTTCTTT. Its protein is CASSIPPTGTTTFF.

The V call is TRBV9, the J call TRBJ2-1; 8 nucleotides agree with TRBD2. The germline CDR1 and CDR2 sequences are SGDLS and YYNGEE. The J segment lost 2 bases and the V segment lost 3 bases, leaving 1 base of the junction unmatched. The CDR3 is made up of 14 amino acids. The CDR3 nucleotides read TGTGCCAGCAGCGCACTAGCGGCCTACAATGAGCAGTTCTTC. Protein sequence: CASSALAAYNEQFF.

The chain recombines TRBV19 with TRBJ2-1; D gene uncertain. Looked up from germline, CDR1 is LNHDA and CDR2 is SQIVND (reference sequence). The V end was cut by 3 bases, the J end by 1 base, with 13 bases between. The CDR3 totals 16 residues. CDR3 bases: TGTGCCAGTAGTATTACTTTAGCTAGGTCCTACAATGAGCAGTTCTTC. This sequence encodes CASSITLARSYNEQFF. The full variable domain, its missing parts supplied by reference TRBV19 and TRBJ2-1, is DGGITQSPKYLFRKEGQNVTLSCEQNLNHDAMYWYRQDPGQGLRLIYYSQIVNDFQKGDIAEGYSVSREKKESFPLTVTSAQKNPTAFYLCASSITLARSYNEQFFGPGTRLTVL.

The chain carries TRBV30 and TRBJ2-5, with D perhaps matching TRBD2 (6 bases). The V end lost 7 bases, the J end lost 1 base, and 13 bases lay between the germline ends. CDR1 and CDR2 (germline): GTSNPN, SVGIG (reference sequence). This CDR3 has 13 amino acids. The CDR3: CAFAGQAQETQYF. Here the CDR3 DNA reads TGTGCCTTTGCGGGGCAGGCCCAAGAGACCCAGTACTTC.

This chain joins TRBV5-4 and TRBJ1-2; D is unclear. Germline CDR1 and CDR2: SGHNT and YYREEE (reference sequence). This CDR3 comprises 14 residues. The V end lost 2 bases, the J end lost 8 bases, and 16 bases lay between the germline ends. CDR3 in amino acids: CASSFEGLKRGYTF. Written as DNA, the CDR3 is TGTGCCAGCAGCTTCGAAGGTCTCAAGCGAGGCTACACCTTC.

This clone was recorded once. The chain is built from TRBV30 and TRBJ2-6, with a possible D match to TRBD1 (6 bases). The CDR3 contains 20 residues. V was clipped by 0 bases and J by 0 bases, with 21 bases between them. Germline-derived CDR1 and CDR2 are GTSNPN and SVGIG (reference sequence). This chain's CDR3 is CAWSVQGRGRVPSGANVLTF. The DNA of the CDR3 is TGTGCCTGGAGTGTACAGGGCAGGGGAAGGGTCCCCTCTGGGGCCAACGTCCTGACTTTC.

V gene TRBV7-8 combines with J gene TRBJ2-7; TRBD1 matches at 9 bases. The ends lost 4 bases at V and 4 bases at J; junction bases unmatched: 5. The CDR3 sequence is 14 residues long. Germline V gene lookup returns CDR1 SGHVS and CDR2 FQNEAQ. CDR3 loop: CASSSGTGRYEQYF. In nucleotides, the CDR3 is TGTGCCAGCAGCTCAGGGACAGGGAGATACGAGCAGTACTTC.

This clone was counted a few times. CDR3 DNA sequence: TGTGCCTGGGACAGGAGCTCCTATAATTCACCCCTCCACTTT. Its translation is CAWDRSSYNSPLHF. The genes are TRBV30 and TRBJ1-6, with a possible D match to TRBD1 (6 bases). The CDR3 sequence is 14 residues long. Trimming pared 5 bases from V and 0 bases from J, leaving 8 bases between. Germline loops: CDR1 GTSNPN, CDR2 SVGIG (reference sequence).

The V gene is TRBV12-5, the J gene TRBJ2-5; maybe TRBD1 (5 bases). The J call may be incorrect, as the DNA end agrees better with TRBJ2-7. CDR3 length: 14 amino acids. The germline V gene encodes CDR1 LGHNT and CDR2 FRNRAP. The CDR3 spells CASVRTGVFCEQYF. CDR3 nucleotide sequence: TGTGCTAGTGTCCGAACAGGCGTGTTTTGCGAGCAGTACTTC.

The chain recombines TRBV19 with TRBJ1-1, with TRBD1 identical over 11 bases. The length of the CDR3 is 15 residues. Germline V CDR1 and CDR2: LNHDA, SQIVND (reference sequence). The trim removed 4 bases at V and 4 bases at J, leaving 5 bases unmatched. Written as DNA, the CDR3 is TGTGCCAGTAGTAGGGGACAGGGGGTTCCCACTGAAGCTTTCTTT. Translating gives CASSRGQGVPTEAFF.

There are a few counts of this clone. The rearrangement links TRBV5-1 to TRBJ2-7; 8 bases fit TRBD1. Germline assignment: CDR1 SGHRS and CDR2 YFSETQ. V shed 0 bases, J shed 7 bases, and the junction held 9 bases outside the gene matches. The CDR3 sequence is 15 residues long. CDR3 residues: CASSLEQGVTLEQYF. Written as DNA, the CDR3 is TGCGCCAGCAGCTTGGAACAGGGGGTGACCTTAGAGCAGTACTTC. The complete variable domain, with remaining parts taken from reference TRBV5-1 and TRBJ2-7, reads KAGVTQTPRYLIKTRGQQVTLSCSPISGHRSVSWYQQTPGQGLQFLFEYFSETQRNKGNFPGRFSGRQFSNSRSEMNVSTLELGDSALYLCASSLEQGVTLEQYFGPGTRLTVT.

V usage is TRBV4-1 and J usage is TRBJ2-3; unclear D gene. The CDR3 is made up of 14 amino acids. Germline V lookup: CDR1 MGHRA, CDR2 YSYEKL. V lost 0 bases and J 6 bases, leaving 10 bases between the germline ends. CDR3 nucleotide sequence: TGCGCCAGCAGCCAAGATCCCTCAGCGGATACGCAGTATTTT. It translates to CASSQDPSADTQYF.

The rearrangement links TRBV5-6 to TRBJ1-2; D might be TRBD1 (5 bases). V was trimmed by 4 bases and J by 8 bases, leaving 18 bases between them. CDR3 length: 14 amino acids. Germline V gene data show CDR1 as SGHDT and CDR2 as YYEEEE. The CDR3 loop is CASSRLSDSRGYTF. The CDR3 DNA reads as TGTGCCAGCAGCCGGCTATCCGACAGCCGGGGCTACACCTTC. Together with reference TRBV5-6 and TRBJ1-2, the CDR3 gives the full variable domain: DAGVTQSPTHLIKTRGQQVTLRCSPKSGHDTVSWYQQALGQGPQFIFQYYEEEERQRGNFPDRFSGHQFPNYSSELNVNALLLGDSALYLCASSRLSDSRGYTFGSGTRLTVV.

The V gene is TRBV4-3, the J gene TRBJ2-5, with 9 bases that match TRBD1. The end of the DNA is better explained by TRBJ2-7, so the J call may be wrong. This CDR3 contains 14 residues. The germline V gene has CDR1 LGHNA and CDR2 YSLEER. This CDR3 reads CASSQDWTGDEQYF. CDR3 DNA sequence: TGCGCCAGCAGCCAAGATTGGACAGGGGACGAGCAGTACTTC.